This T cell receptor beta chain was obtained from a study of shared clonotypes between healthy human individuals. An assay was performed, and its level was deep. Amplification in unsorted PBMC replicate PCRs started from approximately 300 ng DNA, which equals tens of thousands of T cell genomes. Data came from immunoSEQ multiplex PCR; TCRdb stores just in-frame clones and leaves some out. The sample lists approximately 440,000 clones, over 60% occurring once. The sequencing sample was made of PBMCs. The source of this sequence is a woman between 35 and 50 years old in good health. Some clones in this sample may be carry-over from other donors' samples.

The CDR3 bases are TGTGCCAGCAGGAAAAGACAGGGAACAGATACGCAGTATTTT. Translated: CASRKRQGTDTQYF. The V and J genes are TRBV7-2 and TRBJ2-3, with 7 bases matching TRBD1. V was clipped by 6 bases and J by 3 bases; unmatched bases: 6. CDR3 length: 14 amino acids. Germline V gene data show CDR1 as SGHTA and CDR2 as FQGNSA.